Reported below is one T cell receptor beta chain. The data were obtained in a study of blood T cell repertoires in COVID-19. For the study at large: COVID-19 samples collected from the United States, Italy and Spain covered acute and convalescent phases.

The data were produced by immunoSEQ multiplex PCR, yet TCRdb's version contains in-frame clones alone and is incomplete. The sample gives over 12,000 clones, approximately 83% of which show up once; 17% is in the top ten. This clonotype originated in a human donor in a cohort sampled during active COVID-19. Sequenced material: peripheral blood.

The CDR3 loop is CASSPSGTSYEQYF. Here the CDR3 DNA reads TGTGCCAGCTCCCCATCGGGAACTAGCTACGAGCAGTACTTC. J is TRBJ2-7 and V is TRBV18, with a possible D match to TRBD2 (5 bases). The length of the CDR3 is 14 residues. Germline CDR1 KGHSH, CDR2 LQKENI. Deletions cut 6 bases from V and 3 bases from J, with 15 bases between.